A selection of T cell receptor beta chains follows, all from one sample in a study of cytomegalovirus exposure and HLA in healthy donors. Some clones are missing from TCRdb's copy, which holds only in-frame ones; the method was immunoSEQ multiplex PCR. This sample's table reports over 100,000 clones. The sequenced sample was PBMCs. The receptors were gathered from a man aged 35 to 55 in good health and CMV-seropositive. CDR3s include the opening cysteine and the closing phenylalanine or tryptophan. The D gene is left open where the match is weak.

length	J	V	D	CDR3	DNA
16	TRBJ1-6	TRBV4-2	-	CASSQEGQVYNSPLHF	TGTGCCAGCAGCCAAGAGGGGCAGGTTTATAATTCACCCCTCCACTTT
16	TRBJ2-1	TRBV6-4	TRBD1	CASSPITGEPHNEQFF	TGTGCCAGCAGCCCCATAACAGGGGAACCCCACAATGAGCAGTTCTTC
14	TRBJ2-1	TRBV27	TRBD2	CASSFGRGYNEQFF	TGTGCCAGCAGTTTTGGGAGGGGCTACAATGAGCAGTTCTTC
16	TRBJ2-7	TRBV5-1	TRBD1	CASSLAARGLESEQYF	TGCGCCAGCAGCTTGGCCGCCAGGGGGCTAGAAAGCGAGCAGTACTTC
13	TRBJ1-1	TRBV11-2	-	CASSPGTLPGAFF	TGTGCCAGCAGCCCCGGGACACTCCCCGGAGCTTTCTTT
13	TRBJ1-3	TRBV6-6	-	CASSQYRGNTIYF	TGTGCCAGCAGCCAATACAGGGGAAACACCATATATTTT
15	TRBJ1-2	TRBV4-1	TRBD1	CASSLLQGVTGGYTF	TGCGCCAGCAGCCTGTTGCAGGGGGTAACGGGTGGCTACACCTTC
14	TRBJ1-5	TRBV27	-	CASSLGRNNQPQHF	TGTGCCAGCAGTTTGGGGCGCAACAATCAGCCCCAGCATTTT
18	TRBJ2-2	TRBV9	TRBD2	CASSVTSGRVTGSGELFF	TGTGCCAGCAGCGTTACTAGCGGGAGAGTAACGGGATCCGGGGAGCTGTTTTTT
17	TRBJ2-6	TRBV5-1	TRBD1	CASRPGTGPSGANVLTF	TGCGCCAGCCGCCCCGGGACAGGCCCCTCTGGGGCCAACGTCCTGACTTTC
16	TRBJ1-5	TRBV7-2	-	CASSAGRGRVGQPQHF	TGTGCCAGCAGCGCGGGACGCGGGAGGGTAGGTCAGCCCCAGCATTTT
17	TRBJ2-3	TRBV5-1	-	CASSPKDYRLPTDTQYF	TGCGCCAGCAGCCCTAAGGACTACCGTCTCCCCACAGATACGCAGTATTTT
17	TRBJ1-5	TRBV25-1	-	CASSEPRPHRGNQPQHF	TGTGCCAGCAGTGAACCCCGGCCACACAGGGGCAATCAGCCCCAGCATTTT
14	TRBJ2-3	TRBV27	-	CASALRGVTDTQYF	TGTGCCAGCGCACTTCGTGGAGTTACAGATACGCAGTATTTT
12	TRBJ1-2	TRBV2	-	CASSLAGDGYTF	TGTGCCAGCAGCTTAGCAGGGGACGGCTACACCTTC
10	TRBJ2-7	TRBV7-9	-	CASSRGEQYF	TGTGCCAGCAGCCGGGGCGAGCAGTACTTC
12	TRBJ2-5	TRBV29-1	TRBD1	CSVGQAGGAQYF	TGCAGCGTGGGACAGGCTGGAGGGGCCCAGTACTTC
13	TRBJ1-1	TRBV5-6	-	CASSFGQGTEAFF	TGTGCCAGCAGCTTTGGGCAGGGAACTGAAGCTTTCTTT
15	TRBJ2-1	TRBV4-1	-	CASSQATSLANEQFF	TGCGCCAGCAGCCAAGCCACCTCGCTAGCGAATGAGCAGTTCTTC
15	TRBJ2-3	TRBV7-9	-	CASSITGTSTDTQYF	TGTGCCAGCAGCATAACCGGGACAAGCACAGATACGCAGTATTTT
12	TRBJ1-2	TRBV5-6	-	CASSLVFDGYTF	TGTGCCAGCAGCTTGGTTTTCGATGGCTACACCTTC
15	TRBJ2-7	TRBV6-5	TRBD2	CASSSPGLADYEQYF	TGTGCCAGCAGTTCCCCGGGACTAGCGGACTACGAGCAGTACTTC
14	TRBJ2-7	TRBV7-3	TRBD2	CASSPGLVPNEQYF	TGTGCCAGCAGCCCTGGACTAGTCCCTAACGAGCAGTACTTC
16	TRBJ2-7	TRBV27	TRBD2	CASSSLIAGVSYEQYF	TGTGCCAGCAGTTCCTTAATAGCGGGAGTCTCCTACGAGCAGTACTTC
15	TRBJ2-7	TRBV5-8	TRBD2	CASSEGLAAPYEQYF	TGTGCCAGCAGCGAGGGGCTAGCGGCCCCCTACGAGCAGTACTTC
12	TRBJ2-7	TRBV2	-	CASEGDGDEQYF	TGTGCCAGCGAGGGTGACGGGGACGAGCAGTACTTC
14	TRBJ1-2	TRBV5-1	TRBD1	CASSFGQGDYGYTF	TGCGCCAGCAGCTTCGGACAGGGAGACTATGGCTACACCTTC
15	TRBJ2-1	TRBV5-1	TRBD2	CASSWGSGRVNEQFF	TGCGCCAGCAGCTGGGGTAGCGGGAGGGTCAATGAGCAGTTCTTC
15	TRBJ1-5	TRBV28	TRBD1	CASSSRDSFNQPQHF	TGTGCCAGCAGTTCCCGGGACAGTTTTAATCAGCCCCAGCATTTT
14	TRBJ2-5	TRBV2	-	CASRAAQPQETQYF	TGTGCCAGCAGGGCTGCACAGCCCCAAGAGACCCAGTACTTC
16	TRBJ1-3	TRBV18	TRBD1	CASSGQGEVTGNTIYF	TGTGCCAGCTCGGGACAGGGGGAAGTCACTGGAAACACCATATATTTT